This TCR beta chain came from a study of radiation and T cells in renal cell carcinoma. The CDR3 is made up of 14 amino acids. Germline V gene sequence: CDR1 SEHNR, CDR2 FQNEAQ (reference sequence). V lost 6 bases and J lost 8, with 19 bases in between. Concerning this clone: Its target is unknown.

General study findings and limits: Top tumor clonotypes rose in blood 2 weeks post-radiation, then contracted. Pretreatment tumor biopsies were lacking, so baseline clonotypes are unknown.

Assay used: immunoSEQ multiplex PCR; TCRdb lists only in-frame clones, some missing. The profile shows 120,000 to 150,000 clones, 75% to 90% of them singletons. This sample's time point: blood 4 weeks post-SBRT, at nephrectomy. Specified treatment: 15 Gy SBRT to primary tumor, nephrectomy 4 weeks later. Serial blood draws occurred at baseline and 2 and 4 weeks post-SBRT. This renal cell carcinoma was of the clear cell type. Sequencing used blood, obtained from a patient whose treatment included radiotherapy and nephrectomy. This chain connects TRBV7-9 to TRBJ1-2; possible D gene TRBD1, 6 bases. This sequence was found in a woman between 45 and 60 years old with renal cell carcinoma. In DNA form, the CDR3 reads TGTGCCAGCAGGATAACAGGGATCGCAAGGGGCTACACCTTC. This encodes CASRITGIARGYTF.